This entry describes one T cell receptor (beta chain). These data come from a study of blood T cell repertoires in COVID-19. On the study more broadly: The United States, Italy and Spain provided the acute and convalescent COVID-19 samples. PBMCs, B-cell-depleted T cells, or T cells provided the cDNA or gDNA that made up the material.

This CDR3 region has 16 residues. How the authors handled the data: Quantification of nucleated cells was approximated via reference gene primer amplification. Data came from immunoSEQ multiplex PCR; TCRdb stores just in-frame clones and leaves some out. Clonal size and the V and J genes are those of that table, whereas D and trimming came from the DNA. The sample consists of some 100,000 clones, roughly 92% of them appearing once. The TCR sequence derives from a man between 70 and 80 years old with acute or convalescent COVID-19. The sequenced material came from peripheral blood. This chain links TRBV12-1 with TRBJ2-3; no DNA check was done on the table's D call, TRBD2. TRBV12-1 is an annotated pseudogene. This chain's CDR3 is CASSFASGLYTDTQYF. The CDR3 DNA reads TGTGCCAGCAGCTTTGCGTCGGGACTCTACACAGATACGCAGTATTTT.